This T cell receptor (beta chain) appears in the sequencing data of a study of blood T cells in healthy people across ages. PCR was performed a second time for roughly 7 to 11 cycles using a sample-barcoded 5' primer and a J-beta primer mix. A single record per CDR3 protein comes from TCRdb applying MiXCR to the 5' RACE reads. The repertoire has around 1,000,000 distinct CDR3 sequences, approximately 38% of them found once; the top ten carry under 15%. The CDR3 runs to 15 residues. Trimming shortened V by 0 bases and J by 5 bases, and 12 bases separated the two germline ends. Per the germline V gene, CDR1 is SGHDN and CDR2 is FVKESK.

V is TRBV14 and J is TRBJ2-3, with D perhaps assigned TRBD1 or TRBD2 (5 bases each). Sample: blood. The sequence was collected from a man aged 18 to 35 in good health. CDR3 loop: CASSQDFFGGDTQYF. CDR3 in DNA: TGTGCCAGCAGCCAAGATTTTTTTGGGGGAGATACGCAGTATTTT. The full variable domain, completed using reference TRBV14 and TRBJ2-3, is EAGVTQFPSHSVIEKGQTVTLRCDPISGHDNLYWYRRVMGKEIKFLLHFVKESKQDESGMPNNRFLAERTGGTYSTLKVQPAELEDSGVYFCASSQDFFGGDTQYFGPGTRLTVL.